This T cell receptor beta chain was observed in a study of T cell repertoires in cytomegalovirus infection. The wider study: Matching HLA type, along with CMV infection, was indicated by public TCR beta signatures.

The germline V gene encodes CDR1 MDHEN and CDR2 SYDVKM. Between the trimmed V and J ends, which lost 8 bases and 7 bases, there was a span of 20 bases. CDR3 length equals 14 residues. Study-wide points: The study identified carriers of CMV plus the relevant HLA from cumulative public TCR beta family frequency. Dominating the ex vivo response were TCR beta clonotypes that were CMV-specific and HLA-C-restricted.

TCRdb independently ran MiXCR on the reads; one entry per CDR3 protein. In the table there are roughly 320,000 distinct CDR3 sequences, around 9.1% of which are singletons. On this clonotype: The antigen is undetermined.

The sample consisted of PBMCs. The V and J genes are TRBV28 and TRBJ2-5; D is tentatively TRBD1 or TRBD2 (6 bases each). The sequence derives from a human donor in good health (CMV status not recorded). Some clones in this sample may be carry-over from other donors' samples. The CDR3 reads CASVESGPRGTQYF. In DNA form, the CDR3 reads TGTGCCAGCGTAGAAAGCGGGCCCAGGGGGACCCAGTACTTC. The full variable domain, in which reference TRBV28 and TRBJ2-5 provide the parts outside the CDR3, is DVKVTQSSRYLVKRTGEKVFLECVQDMDHENMFWYRQDPGLGLRLIYFSYDVKMKEKGDIPEGYSVSREKKERFSLILESASTNQTSMYLCASVESGPRGTQYFGPGTRLLVL.